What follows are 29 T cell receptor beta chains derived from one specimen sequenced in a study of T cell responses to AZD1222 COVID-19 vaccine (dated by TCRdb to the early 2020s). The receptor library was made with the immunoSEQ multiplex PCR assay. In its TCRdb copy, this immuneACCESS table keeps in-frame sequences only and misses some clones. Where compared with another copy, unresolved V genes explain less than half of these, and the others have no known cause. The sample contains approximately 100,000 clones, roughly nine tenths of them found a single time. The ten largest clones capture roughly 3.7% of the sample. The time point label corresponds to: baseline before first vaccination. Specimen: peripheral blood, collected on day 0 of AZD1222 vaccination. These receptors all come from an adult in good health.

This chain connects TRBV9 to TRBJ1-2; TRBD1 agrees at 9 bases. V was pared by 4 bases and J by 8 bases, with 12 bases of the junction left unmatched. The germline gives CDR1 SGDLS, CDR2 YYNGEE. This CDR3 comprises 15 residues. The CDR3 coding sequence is TGTGCCAGCAGCCGCTTTGCGGGACAGGGTATGGGCTACACCTTC. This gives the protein CASSRFAGQGMGYTF.

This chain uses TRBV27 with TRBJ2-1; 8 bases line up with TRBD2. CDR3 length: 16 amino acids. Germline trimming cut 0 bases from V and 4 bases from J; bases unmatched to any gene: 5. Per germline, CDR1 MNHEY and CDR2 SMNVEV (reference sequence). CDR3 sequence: CASSLSVAGLYNEQFF. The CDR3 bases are TGTGCCAGCAGTTTATCGGTAGCGGGGCTTTACAATGAGCAGTTCTTC.

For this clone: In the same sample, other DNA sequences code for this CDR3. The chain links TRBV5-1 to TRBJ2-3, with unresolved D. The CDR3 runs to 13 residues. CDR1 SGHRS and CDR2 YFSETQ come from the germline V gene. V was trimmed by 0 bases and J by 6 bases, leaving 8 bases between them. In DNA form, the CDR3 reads TGCGCCAGCAGCTTGGGAGTGGCTGATACGCAGTATTTT. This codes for CASSLGVADTQYF.

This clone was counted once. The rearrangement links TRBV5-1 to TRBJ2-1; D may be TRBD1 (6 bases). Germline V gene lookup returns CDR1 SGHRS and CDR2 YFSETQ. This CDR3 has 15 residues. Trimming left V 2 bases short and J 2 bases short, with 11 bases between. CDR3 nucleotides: TGCGCCAGCAGCTTACAGGGACAACCCTACAATGAGCAGTTCTTC. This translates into CASSLQGQPYNEQFF.

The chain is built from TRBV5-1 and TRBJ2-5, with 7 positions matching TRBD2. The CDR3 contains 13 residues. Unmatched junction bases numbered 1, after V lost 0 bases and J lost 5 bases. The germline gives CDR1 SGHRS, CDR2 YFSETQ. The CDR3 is CASSLEAGETQYF. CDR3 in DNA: TGCGCCAGCAGCTTGGAAGCGGGGGAGACCCAGTACTTC.

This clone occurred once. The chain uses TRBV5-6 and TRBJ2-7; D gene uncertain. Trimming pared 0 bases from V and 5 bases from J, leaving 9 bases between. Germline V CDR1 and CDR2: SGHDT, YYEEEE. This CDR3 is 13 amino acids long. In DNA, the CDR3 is TGTGCCAGCAGCTTGGGCCGCCGCGACGAGCAGTACTTC. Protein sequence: CASSLGRRDEQYF.

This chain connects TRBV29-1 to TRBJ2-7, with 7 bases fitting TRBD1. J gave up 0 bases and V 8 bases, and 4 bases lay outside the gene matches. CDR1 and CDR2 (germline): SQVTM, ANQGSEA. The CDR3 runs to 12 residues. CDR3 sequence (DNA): TGCAGCTTCTGGACAGGCTCCTACGAGCAGTACTTC. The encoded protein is CSFWTGSYEQYF.

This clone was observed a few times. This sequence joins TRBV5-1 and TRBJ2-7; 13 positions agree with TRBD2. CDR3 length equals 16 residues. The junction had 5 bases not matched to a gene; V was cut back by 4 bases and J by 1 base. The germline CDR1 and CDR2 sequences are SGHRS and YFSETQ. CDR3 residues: CASSPRLAGGSYEQYF. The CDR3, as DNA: TGCGCCAGCAGCCCGCGACTAGCGGGGGGTTCCTACGAGCAGTACTTC.

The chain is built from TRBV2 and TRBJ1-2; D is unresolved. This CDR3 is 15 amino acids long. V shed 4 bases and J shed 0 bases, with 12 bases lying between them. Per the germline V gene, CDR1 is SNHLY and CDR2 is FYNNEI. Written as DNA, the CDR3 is TGTGCCAGCAGTGTTTGGGTCTCAGCTAACTATGGCTACACCTTC. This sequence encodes CASSVWVSANYGYTF.

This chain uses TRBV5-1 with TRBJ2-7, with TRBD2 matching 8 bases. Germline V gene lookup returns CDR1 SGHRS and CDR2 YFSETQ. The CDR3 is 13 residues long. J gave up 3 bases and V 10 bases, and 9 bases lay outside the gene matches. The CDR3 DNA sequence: TGCGCCCGCCGGGACGGGGGGGACTACGAGCAGTACTTC. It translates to CARRDGGDYEQYF.

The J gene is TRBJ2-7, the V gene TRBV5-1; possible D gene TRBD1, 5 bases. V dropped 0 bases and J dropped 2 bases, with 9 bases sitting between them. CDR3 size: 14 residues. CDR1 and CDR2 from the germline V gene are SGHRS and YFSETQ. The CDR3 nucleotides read TGCGCCAGCAGCTTGGGGGGCGGAACCTACGAGCAGTACTTC. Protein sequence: CASSLGGGTYEQYF. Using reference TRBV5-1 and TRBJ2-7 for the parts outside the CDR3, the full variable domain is KAGVTQTPRYLIKTRGQQVTLSCSPISGHRSVSWYQQTPGQGLQFLFEYFSETQRNKGNFPGRFSGRQFSNSRSEMNVSTLELGDSALYLCASSLGGGTYEQYFGPGTRLTVT.

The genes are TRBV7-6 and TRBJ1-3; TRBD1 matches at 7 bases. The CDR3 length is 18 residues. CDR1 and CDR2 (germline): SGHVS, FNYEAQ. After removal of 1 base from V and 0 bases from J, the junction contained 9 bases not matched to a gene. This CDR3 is CASSLVAGTVYSGNTIYF. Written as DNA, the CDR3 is TGTGCCAGCAGCTTAGTAGCCGGGACAGTTTACTCTGGAAACACCATATATTTT.

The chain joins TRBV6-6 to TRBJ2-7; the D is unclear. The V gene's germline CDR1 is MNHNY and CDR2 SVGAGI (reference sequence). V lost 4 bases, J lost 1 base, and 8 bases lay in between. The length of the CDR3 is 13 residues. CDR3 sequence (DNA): TGTGCCAGCAGTTTCACAAGATCCTACGAGCAGTACTTC. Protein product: CASSFTRSYEQYF.

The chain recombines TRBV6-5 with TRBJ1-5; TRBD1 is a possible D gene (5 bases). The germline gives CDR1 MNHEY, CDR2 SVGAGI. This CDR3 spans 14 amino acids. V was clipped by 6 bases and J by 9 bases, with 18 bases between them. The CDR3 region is CASSSVGVFWPQHF. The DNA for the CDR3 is TGTGCCAGCAGCTCAGTGGGGGTGTTCTGGCCCCAGCATTTT.

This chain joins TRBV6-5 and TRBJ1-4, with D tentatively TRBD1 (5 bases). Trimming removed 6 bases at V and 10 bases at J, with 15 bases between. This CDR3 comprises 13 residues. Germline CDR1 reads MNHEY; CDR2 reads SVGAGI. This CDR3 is CASRGVLEGKLFF. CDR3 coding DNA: TGTGCCAGCAGGGGGGTACTAGAGGGAAAACTGTTTTTT.

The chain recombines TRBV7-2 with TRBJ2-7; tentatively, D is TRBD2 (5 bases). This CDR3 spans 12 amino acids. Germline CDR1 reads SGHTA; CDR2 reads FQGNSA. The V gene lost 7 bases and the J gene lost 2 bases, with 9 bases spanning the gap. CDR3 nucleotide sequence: TGTGCCAGCACCGCGGGCCCCTACGAGCAGTACTTC. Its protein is CASTAGPYEQYF.

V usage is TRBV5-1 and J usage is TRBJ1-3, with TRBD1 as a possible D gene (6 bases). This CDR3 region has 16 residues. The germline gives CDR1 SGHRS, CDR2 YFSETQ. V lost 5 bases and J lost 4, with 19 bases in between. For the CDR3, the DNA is TGCGCCAGCAGTCTCAGGGGCCCCTTATTCGGAAACACCATATATTTT. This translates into CASSLRGPLFGNTIYF.

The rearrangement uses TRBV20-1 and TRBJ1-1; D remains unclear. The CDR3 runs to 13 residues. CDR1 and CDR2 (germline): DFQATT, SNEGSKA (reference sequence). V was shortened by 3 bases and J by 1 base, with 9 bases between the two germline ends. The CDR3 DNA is TGCAGTGCTAGTAACCTCCCGAACACTGAAGCTTTCTTT. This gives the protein CSASNLPNTEAFF.

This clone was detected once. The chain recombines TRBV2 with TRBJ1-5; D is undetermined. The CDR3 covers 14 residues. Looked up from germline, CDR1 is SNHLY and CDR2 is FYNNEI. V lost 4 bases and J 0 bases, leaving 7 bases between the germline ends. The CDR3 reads CASSAETSNQPQHF. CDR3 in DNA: TGTGCCAGCAGTGCTGAGACTAGCAATCAGCCCCAGCATTTT.

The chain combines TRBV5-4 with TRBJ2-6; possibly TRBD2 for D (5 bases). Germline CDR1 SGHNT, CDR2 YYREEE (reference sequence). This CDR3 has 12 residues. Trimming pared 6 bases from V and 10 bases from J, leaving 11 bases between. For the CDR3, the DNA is TGTGCCAGCACCTCGAGGGAGAACGTCCTGACTTTC. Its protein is CASTSRENVLTF.

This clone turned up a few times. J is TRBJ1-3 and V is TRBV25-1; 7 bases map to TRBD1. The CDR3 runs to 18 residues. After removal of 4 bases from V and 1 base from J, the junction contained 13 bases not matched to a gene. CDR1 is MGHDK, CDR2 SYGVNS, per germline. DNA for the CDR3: TGTGCCAGCAGTGGCCAGTTTCGAGGGGGCGCTTCTGGAAACACCATATATTTT. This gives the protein CASSGQFRGGASGNTIYF.

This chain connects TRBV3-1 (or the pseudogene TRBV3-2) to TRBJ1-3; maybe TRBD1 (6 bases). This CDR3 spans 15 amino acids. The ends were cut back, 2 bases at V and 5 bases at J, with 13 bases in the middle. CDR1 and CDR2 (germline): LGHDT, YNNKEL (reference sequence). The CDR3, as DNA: TGTGCCAGCAGCCAAAGGGACACGTTCCGAAACACCATATATTTT. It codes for CASSQRDTFRNTIYF.

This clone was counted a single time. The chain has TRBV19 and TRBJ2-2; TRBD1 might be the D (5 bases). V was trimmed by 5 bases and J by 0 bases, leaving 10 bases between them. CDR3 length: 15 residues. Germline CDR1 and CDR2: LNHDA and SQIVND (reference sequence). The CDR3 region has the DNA TGTGCCAGTAGTGGGTGGGGCCCGAACACCGGGGAGCTGTTTTTT. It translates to CASSGWGPNTGELFF.

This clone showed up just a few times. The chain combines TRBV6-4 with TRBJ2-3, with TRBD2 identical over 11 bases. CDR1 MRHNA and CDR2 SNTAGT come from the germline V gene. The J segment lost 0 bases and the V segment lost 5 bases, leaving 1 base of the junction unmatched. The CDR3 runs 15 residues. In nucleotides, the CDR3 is TGTGCCAGCAGTTTAGCGGGGGGGAGCACAGATACGCAGTATTTT. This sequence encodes CASSLAGGSTDTQYF.

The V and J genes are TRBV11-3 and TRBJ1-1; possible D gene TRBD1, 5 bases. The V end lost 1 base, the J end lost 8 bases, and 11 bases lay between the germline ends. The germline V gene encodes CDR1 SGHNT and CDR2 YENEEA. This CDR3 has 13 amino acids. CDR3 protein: CASSLGGSQEAFF. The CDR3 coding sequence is TGTGCCAGCAGCTTAGGGGGGTCACAAGAAGCTTTCTTT.

CDR3 amino acids: CASLRGGTNEKLFF. The CDR3 bases are TGTGCCAGCCTCCGGGGGGGAACTAATGAAAAACTGTTTTTT. V gene TRBV2 combines with J gene TRBJ1-4; tentative D call: TRBD1 (5 bases). Looked up from germline, CDR1 is SNHLY and CDR2 is FYNNEI. This CDR3 spans 14 amino acids. V lost 8 bases and J 1 base, leaving 11 bases between the germline ends.

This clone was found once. Here the CDR3 reads CATKPCRVEQYF. The DNA of the CDR3 is TGTGCCACCAAACCATGCAGGGTCGAGCAGTACTTC. The gene calls are TRBV24-1 and TRBJ2-7, with a weak D call TRBD1 (5 bases). V was clipped by 8 bases and J by 6 bases, with 13 bases between them. Germline V CDR1 and CDR2: KGHDR, SFDVKD. There are 12 residues in the CDR3.

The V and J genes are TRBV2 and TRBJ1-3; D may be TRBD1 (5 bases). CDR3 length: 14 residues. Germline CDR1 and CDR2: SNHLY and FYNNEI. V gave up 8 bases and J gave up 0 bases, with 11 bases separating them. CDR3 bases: TGTGCCAGCTGGGTGAGGGGCTCTGGAAACACCATATATTTT. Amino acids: CASWVRGSGNTIYF.

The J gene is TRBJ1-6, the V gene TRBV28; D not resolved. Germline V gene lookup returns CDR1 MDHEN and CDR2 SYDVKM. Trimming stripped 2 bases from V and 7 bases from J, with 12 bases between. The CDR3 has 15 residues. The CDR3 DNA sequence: TGTGCCAGCAGTTTAGGTCGGGGATACAATTCACCCCTCCACTTT. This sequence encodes CASSLGRGYNSPLHF.